The 15 T cell receptor beta chains in this list originate from one sample, sequenced in a study of OX40 agonist ivuxolimab in advanced cancers. Using immunoSEQ multiplex PCR, the repertoire was profiled, and TCRdb retains in-frame clones only, with some absent. The table has about 69,000 clones, 85% to 90% seen once. The sample was CD4+ or CD8+ T cells sorted from blood, taken in a trial of the OX40 agonist ivuxolimab. Receptor source: an adult with an advanced solid tumor such as melanoma, head and neck, liver or kidney cancer.

This chain uses TRBV11-3 with TRBJ2-2; D may be TRBD2 (5 bases). The germline CDR1 and CDR2 sequences are SGHNT and YENEEA. Trimming took 0 bases from V and 4 from J, leaving 12 bases between them. The CDR3 runs to 16 residues. CDR3 DNA: TGTGCCAGCAGCTTAGATCGGCTTGCGGGCACCGGGGAGCTGTTTTTT. Translated: CASSLDRLAGTGELFF.

This clone has just a few counts. This chain connects TRBV18 to TRBJ1-1, with D uncertain. V was trimmed by 5 bases and J by 1 base, leaving 8 bases between them. Germline CDR1 KGHSH, CDR2 LQKENI. The CDR3 is made up of 13 amino acids. The CDR3 nucleotides are TGTGCCAGCTCAACCCGGGAGAACACTGAAGCTTTCTTT. Translating gives CASSTRENTEAFF.

The chain couples TRBV19 to TRBJ2-4; 7 bases agree with TRBD2. This CDR3 contains 15 residues. Germline trimming cut 1 base from V and 5 bases from J; bases unmatched to any gene: 5. Germline V CDR1 and CDR2: LNHDA, SQIVND (reference sequence). CDR3 region: CASSIVGGYQNIQYF. CDR3 in DNA: TGTGCCAGTAGTATAGTGGGAGGGTACCAAAACATTCAGTACTTC.

This clone has only one observation. The chain carries TRBV11-2 and TRBJ2-3; D is unclear. This CDR3 has 13 residues. Germline CDR1 reads SGHAT; CDR2 reads FQNNGV. V shed 0 bases and J shed 4 bases, with 5 bases lying between them. The CDR3 reads CASSLDFADTQYF. The CDR3 bases are TGTGCCAGCAGCTTAGACTTTGCAGATACGCAGTATTTT.

The chain joins TRBV11-3 to TRBJ2-7, with D unresolved. V was clipped by 5 bases and J by 3 bases, with 5 bases between them. Germline CDR1 is SGHNT and CDR2 is YENEEA. The CDR3 runs 11 residues. The chain's CDR3 is CASSQNYEQYF. CDR3 nucleotides: TGTGCCAGCAGCCAGAACTACGAGCAGTACTTC. Complete variable domain (other parts from reference TRBV11-3 and TRBJ2-7): EAGVVQSPRYKIIEKKQPVAFWCNPISGHNTLYWYLQNLGQGPELLIRYENEEAVDDSQLPKDRFSAERLKGVDSTLKIQPAELGDSAVYLCASSQNYEQYFGPGTRLTVT.

This clone was seen just once. This chain uses TRBV2 with TRBJ2-3, with D perhaps TRBD1 (5 bases). The CDR3 is made up of 16 amino acids. The V gene lost 5 bases and the J gene lost 8 bases, with 23 bases spanning the gap. Germline V gene data show CDR1 as SNHLY and CDR2 as FYNNEI. The CDR3 DNA follows: TGTGCCAGCAGTAAAGAGACAGCCTTGGAAGGAGTTACGCAGTATTTT. Protein sequence: CASSKETALEGVTQYF.

This chain uses TRBV28 with TRBJ1-4; D unclear. V was clipped by 5 bases and J by 3 bases, with 22 bases between them. The germline CDR1 and CDR2 sequences are MDHEN and SYDVKM. The CDR3 totals 18 residues. In DNA form, the CDR3 reads TGTGCCAGCAGTCCCCAGGAGGGTGGGGAGTGGGCTAATGAAAAACTGTTTTTT. Residues: CASSPQEGGEWANEKLFF.

This clone was seen just once. The genes are TRBV13 and TRBJ2-5; D is uncertain. Germline CDR1 reads PRHDT; CDR2 reads FYEKMQ (reference sequence). CDR3 size: 11 residues. The V gene lost 3 bases and the J gene lost 2 bases, with 1 base spanning the gap. The CDR3 protein is CASSLQETQYF. The DNA for the CDR3 is TGTGCCAGCAGCTTGCAAGAGACCCAGTACTTC. The whole variable domain, remainder taken from reference TRBV13 and TRBJ2-5, is AAGVIQSPRHLIKEKRETATLKCYPIPRHDTVYWYQQGPGQDPQFLISFYEKMQSDKGSIPDRFSAQQFSDYHSELNMSSLELGDSALYFCASSLQETQYFGPGTRLLVL.

This chain connects TRBV7-2 to TRBJ2-5; possible D gene TRBD2, 6 bases. CDR1 and CDR2 (germline): SGHTA, FQGNSA. The CDR3 is made up of 15 amino acids. Trimming pared 1 base from V and 5 bases from J, leaving 14 bases between. DNA of the CDR3: TGTGCCAGCAGCTTAGGGGGGGATTTTCTCGAGACCCAGTACTTC. Translating it yields CASSLGGDFLETQYF.

The rearrangement uses TRBV6-6 and TRBJ2-3; 8 nucleotides match TRBD1. Germline V lookup: CDR1 MNHNY, CDR2 SVGAGI (reference sequence). V dropped 10 bases and J dropped 3; count of bases not matched to a gene: 12. The CDR3 runs 15 residues. CDR3 residues: CATRARTGQTDTQYF. The CDR3 region has the DNA TGTGCCACCCGGGCCAGGACAGGGCAAACAGATACGCAGTATTTT.

The gene calls are TRBV7-9 and TRBJ1-5; D unresolved. V lost 2 bases and J lost 4, with 3 bases in between. The CDR3 consists of 12 residues. Germline V gives CDR1 SEHNR, CDR2 FQNEAQ (reference sequence). Written as DNA, the CDR3 is TGTGCCAGCAGCTTACCAAATCAGCCCCAGCATTTT. Translation: CASSLPNQPQHF.

The gene calls are TRBV18 and TRBJ2-1, with D perhaps matching TRBD1 or TRBD2 (8 bases each). The CDR3 has 19 residues. The V end was cut by 3 bases, the J end by 0 bases, with 21 bases between. The germline CDR1 and CDR2 sequences are KGHSH and LQKENI. The chain's CDR3 is CASSPGLGAGGSSYNEQFF. CDR3 coding DNA: TGTGCCAGCTCACCGGGACTAGGGGCAGGGGGCAGCTCCTACAATGAGCAGTTCTTC.

The rearrangement joins TRBV14 to TRBJ2-1; perhaps D is TRBD1 or TRBD2 (5 bases each). Germline V gene lookup returns CDR1 SGHDN and CDR2 FVKESK. V lost 7 bases and J lost 7, with 14 bases in between. The CDR3 runs to 13 residues. The chain's CDR3 is CASNRDRRNEQFF. The DNA for the CDR3 is TGTGCCAGCAACCGGGACCGACGAAATGAGCAGTTCTTC.

The chain recombines TRBV7-9 with TRBJ1-3; the D is unclear. The length of the CDR3 is 13 residues. Germline assignment: CDR1 SEHNR and CDR2 FQNEAQ (reference sequence). Trimming left V 5 bases short and J 3 bases short, with 8 bases between. The CDR3 coding sequence is TGTGCCAGCAGCGAGGGAGGTGGAAACACCATATATTTT. It yields the protein CASSEGGGNTIYF.

The V and J genes are TRBV28 and TRBJ2-1; 10 bases are shared with TRBD2. The CDR3 runs to 17 residues. Germline CDR1 reads MDHEN; CDR2 reads SYDVKM. After removal of 3 bases from V and 6 bases from J, the junction contained 11 bases not matched to a gene. CDR3 sequence (DNA): TGTGCCAGCAGTTTGGTGGGGATCCAGCGGGAGGGCAATGAGCAGTTCTTC. Its translation: CASSLVGIQREGNEQFF.